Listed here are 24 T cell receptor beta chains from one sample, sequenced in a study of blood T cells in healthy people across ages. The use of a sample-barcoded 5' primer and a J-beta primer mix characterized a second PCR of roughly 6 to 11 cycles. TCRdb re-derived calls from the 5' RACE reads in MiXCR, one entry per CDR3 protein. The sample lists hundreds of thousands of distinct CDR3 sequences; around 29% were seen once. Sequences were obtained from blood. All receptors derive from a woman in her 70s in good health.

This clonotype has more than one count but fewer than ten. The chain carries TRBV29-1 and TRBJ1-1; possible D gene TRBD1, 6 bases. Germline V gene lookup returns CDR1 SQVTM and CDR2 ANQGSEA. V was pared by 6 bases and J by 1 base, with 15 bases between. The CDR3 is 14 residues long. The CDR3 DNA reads TGCAGCGTAGACAAGACAGGCCAGAACACTGAAGCTTTCTTT. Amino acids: CSVDKTGQNTEAFF.

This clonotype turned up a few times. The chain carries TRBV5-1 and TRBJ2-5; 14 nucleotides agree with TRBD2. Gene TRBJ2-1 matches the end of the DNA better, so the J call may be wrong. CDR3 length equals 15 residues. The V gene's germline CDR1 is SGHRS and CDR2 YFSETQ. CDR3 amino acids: CASTLWTSGRPEQFF. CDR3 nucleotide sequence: TGCGCCAGCACCCTGTGGACTAGCGGGAGGCCTGAGCAGTTCTTC.

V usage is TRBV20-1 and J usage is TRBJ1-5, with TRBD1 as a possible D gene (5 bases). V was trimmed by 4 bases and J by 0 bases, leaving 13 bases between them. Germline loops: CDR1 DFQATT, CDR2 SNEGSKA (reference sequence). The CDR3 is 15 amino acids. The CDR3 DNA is TGCAGTGCTACGTCTGGGGCTTATAGCAATCAGCCCCAGCATTTT. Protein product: CSATSGAYSNQPQHF.

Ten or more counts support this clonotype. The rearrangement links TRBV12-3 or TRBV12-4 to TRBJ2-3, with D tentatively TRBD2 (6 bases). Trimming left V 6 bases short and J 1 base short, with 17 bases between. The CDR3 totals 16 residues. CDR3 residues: CASSRTVAARTDTQYF. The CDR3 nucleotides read TGTGCCAGCAGCCGCACCGTAGCGGCTCGCACAGATACGCAGTATTTT.

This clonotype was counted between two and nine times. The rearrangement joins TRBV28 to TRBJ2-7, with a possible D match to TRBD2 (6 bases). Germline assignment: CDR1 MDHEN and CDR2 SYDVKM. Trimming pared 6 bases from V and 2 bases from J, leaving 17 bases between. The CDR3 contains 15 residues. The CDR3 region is CASSQSGTPPYEQYF. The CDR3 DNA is TGTGCCAGCAGCCAATCCGGGACTCCCCCCTACGAGCAGTACTTC. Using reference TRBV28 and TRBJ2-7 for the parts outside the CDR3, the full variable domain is DVKVTQSSRYLVKRTGEKVFLECVQDMDHENMFWYRQDPGLGLRLIYFSYDVKMKEKGDIPEGYSVSREKKERFSLILESASTNQTSMYLCASSQSGTPPYEQYFGPGTRLTVT.

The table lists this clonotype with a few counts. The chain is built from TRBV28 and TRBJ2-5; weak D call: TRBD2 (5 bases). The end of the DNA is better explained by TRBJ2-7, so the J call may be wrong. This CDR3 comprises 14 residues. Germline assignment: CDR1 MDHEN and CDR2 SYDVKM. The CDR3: CASRSPGITYEQYF. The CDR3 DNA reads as TGTGCCAGCAGATCCCCGGGAATCACCTACGAGCAGTACTTC.

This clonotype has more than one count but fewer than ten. DNA of the CDR3: TGCAGCGTTGAGGCCGCGACAGGATACGAGCAGTACTTC. The encoded protein is CSVEAATGYEQYF. V usage is TRBV29-1 and J usage is TRBJ2-7; a weak D match, TRBD1 (6 bases). The CDR3 extends over 13 amino acids. Trimming removed 3 bases at V and 4 bases at J, with 13 bases between. The V gene's germline CDR1 is SQVTM and CDR2 ANQGSEA.

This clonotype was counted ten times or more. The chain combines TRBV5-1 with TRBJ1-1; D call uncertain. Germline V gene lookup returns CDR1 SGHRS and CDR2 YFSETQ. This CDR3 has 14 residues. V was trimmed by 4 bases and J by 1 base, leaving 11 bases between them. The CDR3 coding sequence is TGCGCCAGCAGCCTAGTCCAGGAGAACACTGAAGCTTTCTTT. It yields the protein CASSLVQENTEAFF.

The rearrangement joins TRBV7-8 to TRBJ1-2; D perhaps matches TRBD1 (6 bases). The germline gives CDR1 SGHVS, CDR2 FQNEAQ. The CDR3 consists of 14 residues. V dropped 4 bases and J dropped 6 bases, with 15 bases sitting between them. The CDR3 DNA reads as TGTGCCAGCAGCTGGGGGGCGATTACGGATGGCTACACCTTC. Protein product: CASSWGAITDGYTF.

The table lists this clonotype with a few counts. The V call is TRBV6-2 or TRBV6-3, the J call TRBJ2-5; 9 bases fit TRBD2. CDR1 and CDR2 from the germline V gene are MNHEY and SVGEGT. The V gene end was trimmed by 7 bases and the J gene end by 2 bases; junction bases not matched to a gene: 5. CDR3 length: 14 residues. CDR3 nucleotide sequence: TGTGCCAGCAAACTAGCGGGTTGGCAAGAGACCCAGTACTTC. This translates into CASKLAGWQETQYF.

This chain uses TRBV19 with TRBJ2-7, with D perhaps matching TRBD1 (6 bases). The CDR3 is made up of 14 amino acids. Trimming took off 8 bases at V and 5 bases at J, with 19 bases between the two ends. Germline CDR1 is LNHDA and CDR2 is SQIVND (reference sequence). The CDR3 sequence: CASSRQDSEDEQYF. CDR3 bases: TGTGCCAGTTCTCGACAGGATTCCGAGGACGAGCAGTACTTC.

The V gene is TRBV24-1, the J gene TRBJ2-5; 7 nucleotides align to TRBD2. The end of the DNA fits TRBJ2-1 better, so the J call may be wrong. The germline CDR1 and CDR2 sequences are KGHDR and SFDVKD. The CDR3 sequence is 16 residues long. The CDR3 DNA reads TGTGCCACCAGTGATTTGACTAGCGCTAACTACAATGAGCAGTTCTTC. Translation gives CATSDLTSANYNEQFF.

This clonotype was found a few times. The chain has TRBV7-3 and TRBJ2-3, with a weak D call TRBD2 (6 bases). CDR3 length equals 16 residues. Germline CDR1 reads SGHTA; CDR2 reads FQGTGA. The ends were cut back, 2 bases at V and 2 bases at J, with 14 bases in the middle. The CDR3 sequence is CASSLSGGKNTDTQYF. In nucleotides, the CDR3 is TGTGCCAGCAGCTTATCGGGCGGGAAAAACACAGATACGCAGTATTTT. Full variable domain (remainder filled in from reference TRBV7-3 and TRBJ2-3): GAGVSQTPSNKVTEKGKYVELRCDPISGHTALYWYRQSLGQGPEFLIYFQGTGAADDSGLPNDRFFAVRPEGSVSTLKIQRTERGDSAVYLCASSLSGGKNTDTQYFGPGTRLTVL.

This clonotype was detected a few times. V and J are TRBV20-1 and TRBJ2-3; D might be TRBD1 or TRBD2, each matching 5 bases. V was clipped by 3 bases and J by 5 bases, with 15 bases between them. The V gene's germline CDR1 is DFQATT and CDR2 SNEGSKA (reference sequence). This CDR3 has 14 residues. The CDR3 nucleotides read TGCAGTGCTAGCCGAGGGGATGAGGGAGATACGCAGTATTTT. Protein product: CSASRGDEGDTQYF.

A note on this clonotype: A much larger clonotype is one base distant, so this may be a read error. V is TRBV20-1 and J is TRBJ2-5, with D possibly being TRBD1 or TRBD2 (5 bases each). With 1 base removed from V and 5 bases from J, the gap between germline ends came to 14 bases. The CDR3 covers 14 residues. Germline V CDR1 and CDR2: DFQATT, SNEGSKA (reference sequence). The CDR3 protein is CSARAGTGRETQYF. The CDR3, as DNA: TGCAGTGCTAGAGCGGGGACGGGAAGGGAGACCCAGTACTTC.

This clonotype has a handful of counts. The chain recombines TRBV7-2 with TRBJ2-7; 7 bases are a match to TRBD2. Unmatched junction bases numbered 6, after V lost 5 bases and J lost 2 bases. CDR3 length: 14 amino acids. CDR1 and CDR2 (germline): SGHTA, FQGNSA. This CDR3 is CASSASSGTYEQYF. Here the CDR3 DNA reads TGTGCCAGCAGCGCCTCTAGCGGAACCTACGAGCAGTACTTC.

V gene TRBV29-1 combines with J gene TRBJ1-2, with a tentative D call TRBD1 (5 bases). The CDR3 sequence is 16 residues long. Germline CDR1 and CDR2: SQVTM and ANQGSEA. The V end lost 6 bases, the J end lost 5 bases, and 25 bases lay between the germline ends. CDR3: CSVAGEPGRLSYGYTF. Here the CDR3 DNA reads TGCAGCGTCGCTGGGGAGCCAGGGCGCCTCTCTTATGGCTACACCTTC.

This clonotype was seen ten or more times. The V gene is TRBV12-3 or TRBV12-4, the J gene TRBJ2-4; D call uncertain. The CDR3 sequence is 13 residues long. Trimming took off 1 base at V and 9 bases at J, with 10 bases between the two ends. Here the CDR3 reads CASSLGRESIQYF. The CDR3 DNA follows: TGTGCCAGCAGTTTAGGACGAGAAAGCATTCAGTACTTC.

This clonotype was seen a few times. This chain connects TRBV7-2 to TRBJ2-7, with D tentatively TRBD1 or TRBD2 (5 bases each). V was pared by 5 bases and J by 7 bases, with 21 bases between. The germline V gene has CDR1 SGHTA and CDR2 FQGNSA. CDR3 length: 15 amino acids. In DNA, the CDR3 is TGTGCCAGCAGCCTGCCCACCGGGGCGCGGTTTGAGCAGTACTTC. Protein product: CASSLPTGARFEQYF.

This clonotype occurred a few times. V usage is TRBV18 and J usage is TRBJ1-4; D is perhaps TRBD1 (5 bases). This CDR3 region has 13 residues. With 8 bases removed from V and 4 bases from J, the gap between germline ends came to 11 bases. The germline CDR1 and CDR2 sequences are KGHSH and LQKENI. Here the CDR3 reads CASRGESNEKLFF. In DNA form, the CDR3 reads TGTGCCAGCAGAGGGGAAAGTAATGAAAAACTGTTTTTT.

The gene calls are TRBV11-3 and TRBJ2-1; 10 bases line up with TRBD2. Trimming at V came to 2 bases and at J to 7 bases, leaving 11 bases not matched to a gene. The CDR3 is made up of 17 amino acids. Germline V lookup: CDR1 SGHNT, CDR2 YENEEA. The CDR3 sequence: CASSLILSGRAKNEQFF. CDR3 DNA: TGTGCCAGCAGCTTAATCCTAAGCGGGAGGGCCAAAAATGAGCAGTTCTTC.

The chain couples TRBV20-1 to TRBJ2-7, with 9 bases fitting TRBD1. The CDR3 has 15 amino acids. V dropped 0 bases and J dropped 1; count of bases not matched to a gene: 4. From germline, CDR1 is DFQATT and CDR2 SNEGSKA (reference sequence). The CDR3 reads CSARDGTGISYEQYF. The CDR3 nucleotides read TGCAGTGCTAGAGATGGGACAGGGATTTCCTACGAGCAGTACTTC.

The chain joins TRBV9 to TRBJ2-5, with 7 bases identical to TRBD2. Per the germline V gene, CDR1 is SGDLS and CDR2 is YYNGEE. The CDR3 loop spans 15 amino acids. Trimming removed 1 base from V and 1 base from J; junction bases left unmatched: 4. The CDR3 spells CASSVNERGQETQYF. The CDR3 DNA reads TGTGCCAGCAGCGTAAACGAGCGGGGCCAAGAGACCCAGTACTTC. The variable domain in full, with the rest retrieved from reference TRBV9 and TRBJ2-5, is DSGVTQTPKHLITATGQRVTLRCSPRSGDLSVYWYQQSLDQGLQFLIQYYNGEERAKGNILERFSAQQFPDLHSELNLSSLELGDSALYFCASSVNERGQETQYFGPGTRLLVL.

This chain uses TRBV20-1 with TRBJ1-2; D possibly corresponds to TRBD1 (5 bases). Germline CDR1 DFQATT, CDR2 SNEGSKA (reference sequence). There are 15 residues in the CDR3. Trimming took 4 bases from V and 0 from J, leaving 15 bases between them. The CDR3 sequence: CSATRVWDSNYGYTF. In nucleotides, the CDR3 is TGCAGTGCTACCAGGGTGTGGGACTCTAACTATGGCTACACCTTC.